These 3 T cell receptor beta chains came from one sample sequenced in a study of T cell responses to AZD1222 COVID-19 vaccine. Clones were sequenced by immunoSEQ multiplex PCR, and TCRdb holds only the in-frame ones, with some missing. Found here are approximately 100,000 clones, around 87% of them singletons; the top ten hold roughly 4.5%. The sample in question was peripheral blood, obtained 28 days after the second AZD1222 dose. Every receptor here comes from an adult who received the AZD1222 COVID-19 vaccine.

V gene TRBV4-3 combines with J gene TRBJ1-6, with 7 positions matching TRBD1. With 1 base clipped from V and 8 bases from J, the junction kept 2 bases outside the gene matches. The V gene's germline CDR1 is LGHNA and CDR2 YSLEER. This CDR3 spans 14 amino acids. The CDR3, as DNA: TGCGCCAGCAGCCAAGGTACAGGGGATTCACCCCTCCACTTT. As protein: CASSQGTGDSPLHF.

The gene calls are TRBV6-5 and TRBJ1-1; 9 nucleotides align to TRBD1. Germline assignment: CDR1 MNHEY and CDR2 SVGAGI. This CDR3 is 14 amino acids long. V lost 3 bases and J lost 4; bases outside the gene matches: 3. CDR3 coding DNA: TGTGCCAGCAGTTATATGACAGGGGGCACTGAAGCTTTCTTT. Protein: CASSYMTGGTEAFF.

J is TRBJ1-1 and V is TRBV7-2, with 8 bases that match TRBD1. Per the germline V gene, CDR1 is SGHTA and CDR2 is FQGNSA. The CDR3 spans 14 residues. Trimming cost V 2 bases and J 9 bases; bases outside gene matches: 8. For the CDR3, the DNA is TGTGCCAGCAGCTTATACAGGGGGGAAACCCAAGCTTTCTTT. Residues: CASSLYRGETQAFF.